This TCR beta chain was sequenced during a study of blood T cell repertoires in COVID-19. Background on the study: PBMCs, B-cell-depleted T cells, or T cells were the source of the cDNA or gDNA that made up the material.

Profiling relied on immunoSEQ multiplex PCR, and the TCRdb table lists in-frame clones only, not all of them. The sample carries about 220,000 clones, 87% recorded once. Across under 25 US areas, participants ranged in age from roughly 18 to 95 years. Germline loops: CDR1 PRHDT, CDR2 FYEKMQ (reference sequence). The CDR3 covers 15 residues. V lost 1 base, J lost 2 bases, and 3 bases stayed unmatched. The sequencing sample was made of PBMCs or T cells enriched from blood (not recorded which). The chain combines TRBV13 with TRBJ1-1; 8 bases are a match to TRBD1. This receptor was obtained from a woman between 25 and 40 years old with acute COVID-19. The CDR3 DNA follows: TGTGCCAGCAGCTTAGCGGGGACAGGTAACACTGAAGCTTTCTTT. Amino acid sequence: CASSLAGTGNTEAFF.